This T cell receptor (beta chain) emerged from a study of metastatic and nonmetastatic thyroid tumors. The CDR3 is 14 residues long. The V and J ends lost 0 bases and 4 bases respectively, with 9 bases between them. Looked up from germline, CDR1 is MNHEY and CDR2 is SVGEGT. TCRdb called clones again from the PCR reads with MiXCR. This sample has approximately 15,000 clones, with around 20% found just once. Only a few counts were recorded for this clone. Thyroid surgery had not been preceded by any treatment in any patient. This receptor was identified in a female donor with papillary thyroid cancer or a benign thyroid nodule (not recorded which). Some clones in this sample may be carry-over from other donors' samples. The material sequenced was tumor tissue. The rearrangement uses TRBV6-2 or TRBV6-3 and TRBJ2-5, with D perhaps TRBD2 (7 bases). The CDR3 region has the DNA TGTGCCAGCAGTTACTCGGGGGGGCGAGAGACCCAGTACTTC. Residues: CASSYSGGRETQYF.